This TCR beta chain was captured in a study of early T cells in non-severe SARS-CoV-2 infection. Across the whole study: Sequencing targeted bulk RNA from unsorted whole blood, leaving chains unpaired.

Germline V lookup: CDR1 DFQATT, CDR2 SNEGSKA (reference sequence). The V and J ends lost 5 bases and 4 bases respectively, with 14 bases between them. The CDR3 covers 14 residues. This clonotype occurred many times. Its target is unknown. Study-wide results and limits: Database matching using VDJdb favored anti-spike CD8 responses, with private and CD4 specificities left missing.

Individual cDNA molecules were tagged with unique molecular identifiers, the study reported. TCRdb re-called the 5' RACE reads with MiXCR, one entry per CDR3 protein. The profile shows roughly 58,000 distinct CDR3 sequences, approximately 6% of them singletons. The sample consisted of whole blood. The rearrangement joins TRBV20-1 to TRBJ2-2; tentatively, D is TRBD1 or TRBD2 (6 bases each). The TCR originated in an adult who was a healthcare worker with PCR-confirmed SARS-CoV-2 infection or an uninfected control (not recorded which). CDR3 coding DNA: TGCAGTGCTGGGGGGCGTTCCGGCACCGGGGAGCTGTTTTTT. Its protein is CSAGGRSGTGELFF.